These 19 T cell receptor beta chains came from one sample sequenced in a study of shared clonotypes between healthy human individuals. Some clones are missing from TCRdb's copy, which holds only in-frame ones; the method was immunoSEQ multiplex PCR. Of hundreds of thousands of clones in the sample, about 76% were seen once. The sample was PBMCs. The receptors come from a woman in her thirties or forties in good health. Some clones in this sample may be carry-over from other donors' samples.

The chain links TRBV7-2 to TRBJ2-7; D uncertain. The germline gives CDR1 SGHTA, CDR2 FQGNSA. CDR3 length equals 13 residues. Trimming removed 2 bases from V and 3 bases from J, with 8 bases in between. The CDR3, as DNA: TGTGCCAGCAGCTTATTGTCCCGCTACGAGCAGTACTTC. Protein sequence: CASSLLSRYEQYF.

The chain employs TRBV11-2 and TRBJ1-5, with D uncertain. Germline CDR1 SGHAT, CDR2 FQNNGV. CDR3 length equals 13 residues. Trimming took 1 base from V and 9 from J, leaving 10 bases between them. As DNA, the CDR3 is TGTGCCAGCAGCTTAGGAGGTACGAGGCCCCAGCATTTT. Translation: CASSLGGTRPQHF.

This chain joins TRBV14 and TRBJ2-1; 9 bases agree with TRBD2. The J segment lost 0 bases and the V segment lost 5 bases, leaving 11 bases of the junction unmatched. There are 18 residues in the CDR3. The germline CDR1 and CDR2 sequences are SGHDN and FVKESK. Written as DNA, the CDR3 is TGTGCCAGCAGCACGGGCGGGAGGGCTCGAAGCTCCTACAATGAGCAGTTCTTC. Translating gives CASSTGGRARSSYNEQFF.

This chain joins TRBV28 and TRBJ1-5; TRBD1 might be the D (6 bases). The germline V gene encodes CDR1 MDHEN and CDR2 SYDVKM. Deletions cut 6 bases from V and 6 bases from J, with 15 bases between. The CDR3 runs 14 residues. The CDR3 DNA follows: TGTGCCAGCAGCCAAACAGGGTCAGTTCAGCCCCAGCATTTT. It yields the protein CASSQTGSVQPQHF.

The chain uses TRBV5-6 and TRBJ2-1, with D possibly TRBD1 on 5 matching bases. The germline V gene encodes CDR1 SGHDT and CDR2 YYEEEE. Trimming took 4 bases from V and 8 from J, leaving 13 bases between them. The CDR3 runs 13 residues. CDR3 amino acids: CASSAAGRDEQFF. In DNA, the CDR3 is TGTGCCAGCAGCGCGGCAGGGCGCGATGAGCAGTTCTTC.

The gene calls are TRBV2 and TRBJ1-2, with 8 bases identical to TRBD1. V trimming: 6 bases; J trimming: 1 base; junction bases outside the gene matches: 4. Germline loops: CDR1 SNHLY, CDR2 FYNNEI. This CDR3 comprises 14 residues. CDR3 loop: CASSLTGDNYGYTF. Written as DNA, the CDR3 is TGTGCCAGCAGCCTGACAGGGGATAACTATGGCTACACCTTC. Based on the CDR3 plus reference TRBV2 and TRBJ1-2, the full variable domain is EPEVTQTPSHQVTQMGQEVILRCVPISNHLYFYWYRQILGQKVEFLVSFYNNEISEKSEIFDDQFSVERPDGSNFTLKIRSTKLEDSAMYFCASSLTGDNYGYTFGSGTRLTVV.

The rearrangement links TRBV6-4 to TRBJ2-2, with a possible D match to TRBD2 (7 bases). Trimming shortened V by 5 bases and J by 3 bases, and 10 bases separated the two germline ends. The CDR3 consists of 14 residues. Germline V lookup: CDR1 MRHNA, CDR2 SNTAGT. The CDR3 reads CASSRGADTGELFF. CDR3 DNA: TGTGCCAGCAGTCGGGGGGCCGACACCGGGGAGCTGTTTTTT.

The chain couples TRBV25-1 to TRBJ2-6; perhaps TRBD2 as D (6 bases). CDR3 length: 15 residues. Germline CDR1 is MGHDK and CDR2 is SYGVNS. Trimming removed 1 base from V and 2 bases from J, with 6 bases in between. CDR3 region: CASSEWGAGANVLTF. For the CDR3, the DNA is TGTGCCAGCAGTGAATGGGGGGCTGGGGCCAACGTCCTGACTTTC.

The rearrangement uses TRBV29-1 and TRBJ2-2; 8 nucleotides match TRBD1. The CDR3 is 15 residues long. V lost 4 bases to trimming and J lost 7 bases; unmatched junction nucleotides: 11. Germline V gene sequence: CDR1 SQVTM, CDR2 ANQGSEA. CDR3 DNA: TGCAGCGTTGGCCCGGACAGGGACGACGGCGGGGAGCTGTTTTTT. Encoded protein: CSVGPDRDDGGELFF.

The rearrangement uses TRBV5-8 and TRBJ1-4; no firm D call. This CDR3 has 14 residues. Germline V lookup: CDR1 SGHTS, CDR2 YDEGEE. V dropped 2 bases and J dropped 4 bases, with 9 bases sitting between them. In nucleotides, the CDR3 is TGTGCCAGCAGCTTACGACCGAATAATGAAAAACTGTTTTTT. Translating gives CASSLRPNNEKLFF.

The V and J genes are TRBV9 and TRBJ2-6; 8 bases are shared with TRBD1. Trimming took 4 bases from V and 0 from J; bases not matched to a gene: 15. CDR1 and CDR2 from the germline V gene are SGDLS and YYNGEE. The CDR3 covers 20 residues. The CDR3, as DNA: TGTGCCAGCAGCTCCTCTGGGGCAGGGGGCGGCTCCTCTGGGGCCAACGTCCTGACTTTC. Translated, it gives CASSSSGAGGGSSGANVLTF.

The rearrangement links TRBV30 to TRBJ2-5, with 16 bases identical to TRBD2. The J call is in doubt because the DNA end fits TRBJ2-7 better. In germline, CDR1 is GTSNPN, CDR2 SVGIG (reference sequence). This CDR3 spans 18 amino acids. This CDR3 is CAWSKPGLAGGSSYEQYF. In DNA, the CDR3 is TGTGCCTGGAGTAAGCCGGGACTAGCGGGAGGGTCCTCCTACGAGCAGTACTTC.

V and J are TRBV15 and TRBJ2-2; D remains ambiguous. The V gene lost 0 bases and the J gene lost 2 bases, with 10 bases spanning the gap. CDR3 length: 16 amino acids. Germline CDR1 is LNHNV and CDR2 is YYDKDF (reference sequence). The CDR3 is CATSRDLLGNTGELFF. DNA of the CDR3: TGTGCCACCAGCAGAGATCTTTTAGGAAACACCGGGGAGCTGTTTTTT.

The chain links TRBV5-5 to TRBJ2-5; TRBD2 aligns across 10 bases. CDR1 and CDR2 from the germline V gene are SGHKS and YYEKEE (reference sequence). The V segment lost 3 bases and the J segment 2 bases; nucleotides outside the gene matches: 7. The CDR3 has 16 amino acids. Written as DNA, the CDR3 is TGTGCCAGCAGCTCTCCGGGACTAGCGCGACAAGAGACCCAGTACTTC. Its protein is CASSSPGLARQETQYF.

This sequence joins TRBV28 and TRBJ1-2; possibly TRBD1 for D (6 bases). This CDR3 is built from 12 residues. Deletions cut 10 bases from V and 2 bases from J, with 11 bases between. CDR1 is MDHEN, CDR2 SYDVKM, per germline. Written as DNA, the CDR3 is TGTGCCATCTCCACAGGGAACTATGGCTACACCTTC. It translates to CAISTGNYGYTF.

The gene calls are TRBV5-1 and TRBJ2-1; TRBD2 agrees at 8 bases. The CDR3 loop spans 16 amino acids. Germline CDR1 is SGHRS and CDR2 is YFSETQ. J gave up 6 bases and V 1 base, and 9 bases lay outside the gene matches. CDR3 sequence reads: CASSLLGLGAGNEQFF. The CDR3 nucleotides read TGCGCCAGCAGCTTGTTGGGACTAGGGGCCGGCAATGAGCAGTTCTTC.

The rearrangement uses TRBV21-1 and TRBJ2-7; the table's D gene call, TRBD1, was not cross checked with the DNA. TRBV21-1 is listed as a pseudogene. The CDR3 covers 16 residues. The CDR3 region is CASSKGRRGLPYEQYF. CDR3 sequence (DNA): TGTGCCAGCAGCAAAGGAAGGAGGGGGCTACCCTACGAGCAGTACTTC.

The gene calls are TRBV27 and TRBJ2-7; the D gene is possibly TRBD1 (6 bases). Germline V lookup: CDR1 MNHEY, CDR2 SMNVEV (reference sequence). Trimming stripped 5 bases from V and 7 bases from J, with 21 bases between. CDR3 length: 15 residues. This chain's CDR3 is CASSPGSDRFEEQYF. The DNA of the CDR3 is TGTGCCAGCAGTCCTGGGAGTGACAGGTTCGAAGAGCAGTACTTC.

The table lists this clone with many counts. This chain links TRBV29-1 with TRBJ2-6; unclear D gene. The V end was cut by 3 bases, the J end by 0 bases, with 9 bases between. CDR1 is SQVTM, CDR2 ANQGSEA, per germline. The CDR3 sequence is 15 residues long. The CDR3 protein is CSVEWLNSGANVLTF. Written as DNA, the CDR3 is TGCAGCGTTGAGTGGCTCAACTCTGGGGCCAACGTCCTGACTTTC.